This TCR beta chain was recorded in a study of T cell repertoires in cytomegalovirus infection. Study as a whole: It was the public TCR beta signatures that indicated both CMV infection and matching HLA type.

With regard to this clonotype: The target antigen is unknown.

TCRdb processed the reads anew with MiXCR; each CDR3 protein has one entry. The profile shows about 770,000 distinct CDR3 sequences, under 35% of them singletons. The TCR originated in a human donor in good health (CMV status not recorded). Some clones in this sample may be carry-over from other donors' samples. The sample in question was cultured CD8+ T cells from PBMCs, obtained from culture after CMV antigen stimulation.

CDR3 nucleotides: TGTGCTAGTGGTTCCGGGACAGGGGGGCAAGCTTTCTTT. Residues: CASGSGTGGQAFF. V gene TRBV12-5 combines with J gene TRBJ1-1; 11 positions agree with TRBD1. The CDR3 runs 13 residues. CDR1 is LGHNT and CDR2 is FRNRAP in the germline V gene. V lost 4 bases, J lost 9 bases, and 4 bases stayed unmatched.